The 24 T cell receptor beta chains in this list originate from one sample, sequenced in a study of blood T cell repertoires in COVID-19. This table comes from immunoSEQ multiplex PCR, and its TCRdb copy is limited to in-frame clones, with some not included. The sample carries some 270,000 clones, around nine tenths recorded once. Sequences were obtained from peripheral blood. These TCRs come from a middle-aged man with acute or convalescent COVID-19.

The rearrangement joins TRBV29-1 to TRBJ1-2; TRBD1 is a possible D gene (5 bases). The CDR3 length is 15 residues. Trimming took off 5 bases at V and 3 bases at J, with 19 bases between the two ends. Per germline, CDR1 SQVTM and CDR2 ANQGSEA. CDR3 DNA sequence: TGCAGCGTTCTACCCAAGAAAGCGGGGGACTATGGCTACACCTTC. Translating it yields CSVLPKKAGDYGYTF.

The chain is built from TRBV3-1 (or the pseudogene TRBV3-2) and TRBJ2-7; 8 nucleotides match TRBD2. The V gene end was trimmed by 4 bases and the J gene end by 0 bases; junction bases not matched to a gene: 5. Germline V lookup: CDR1 LGHDT, CDR2 YNNKEL (reference sequence). CDR3 size: 15 residues. Here the CDR3 reads CASSPRGGDSYEQYF. The CDR3, as DNA: TGTGCCAGCAGCCCACGGGGGGGGGACTCCTACGAGCAGTACTTC.

This rearrangement joins TRBV3-1 (or the pseudogene TRBV3-2) to TRBJ2-1; TRBD2 agrees at 8 bases. The CDR3 contains 15 residues. The junction had 4 bases not matched to a gene; V was cut back by 4 bases and J by 2 bases. CDR1 is LGHDT, CDR2 YNNKEL, per germline (reference sequence). CDR3 in amino acids: CASSPSGGTYNEQFF. Here the CDR3 DNA reads TGTGCCAGCAGCCCAAGCGGGGGCACCTACAATGAGCAGTTCTTC.

J is TRBJ2-3 and V is TRBV15; weak D call: TRBD2 (6 bases). This CDR3 has 16 residues. Per germline, CDR1 LNHNV and CDR2 YYDKDF (reference sequence). Trimming removed 3 bases from V and 1 base from J, with 14 bases in between. Here the CDR3 reads CATSRAYGEGTDTQYF. In nucleotides, the CDR3 is TGTGCCACCAGCAGGGCCTATGGGGAGGGCACAGATACGCAGTATTTT.

The chain carries TRBV11-2 and TRBJ2-3, with D possibly being TRBD2 (6 bases). The CDR3 totals 15 residues. The germline V gene encodes CDR1 SGHAT and CDR2 FQNNGV. V was cut by 1 base and J by 4 bases, with 12 bases left in between. CDR3 amino acids: CASSLGTTISDTQYF. The CDR3 coding sequence is TGTGCCAGCAGCTTAGGGACTACGATTTCAGATACGCAGTATTTT.

The V gene is TRBV19, the J gene TRBJ2-7, with TRBD1 as a possible D gene (5 bases). Germline V CDR1 and CDR2: LNHDA, SQIVND (reference sequence). This CDR3 has 14 amino acids. Trimming pared 5 bases from V and 0 bases from J, leaving 11 bases between. CDR3 sequence: CASSPPDTSYEQYF. As DNA, the CDR3 is TGTGCCAGTAGTCCGCCGGACACCTCCTACGAGCAGTACTTC.

The chain employs TRBV9 and TRBJ2-7; D not certain. This CDR3 is 15 amino acids long. Per the germline V gene, CDR1 is SGDLS and CDR2 is YYNGEE. Trimming took 0 bases from V and 3 from J, leaving 13 bases between them. The CDR3 reads CASSVAPTENYEQYF. CDR3 bases: TGTGCCAGCAGCGTAGCCCCCACTGAGAACTACGAGCAGTACTTC.

The genes are TRBV7-9 and TRBJ2-7; D unclear. The germline V gene has CDR1 SEHNR and CDR2 FQNEAQ (reference sequence). This CDR3 is 15 amino acids long. Between the trimmed V and J ends, which lost 7 bases and 5 bases, there was a span of 21 bases. In DNA form, the CDR3 reads TGTGCCAGCACCCCTGCAGAGAGAAGACAAGACGAGCAGTACTTC. Translation: CASTPAERRQDEQYF.

With regard to this clone: One end of the junction does not line up with germline, which may come from a read error. This chain connects TRBV7-7 to TRBJ2-2, with 7 bases fitting TRBD2. CDR1 is SSHAT, CDR2 FNYEAQ, per germline (reference sequence). The CDR3 spans 16 residues. CDR3 nucleotide sequence: TGTGCTAGCAGCAATCCTAGCGGTAGGGGCACCGGGGAGCTGTTTTTT. Translation gives CASSNPSGRGTGELFF. The whole variable domain, filled in from reference TRBV7-7 and TRBJ2-2, reads GAGVSQSPRYKVTKRGQDVTLRCDPISSHATLYWYQQALGQGPEFLTYFNYEAQPDKSGLPSDRFSAERPEGSISTLTIQRTEQRDSAMYRCASSNPSGRGTGELFFGEGSRLTVL.

The chain is built from TRBV29-1 and TRBJ1-1; D is unclear. The CDR3 length is 13 residues. Germline CDR1 is SQVTM and CDR2 is ANQGSEA. V gave up 7 bases and J gave up 0 bases, with 12 bases separating them. The CDR3 here is CSALTFMNTEAFF. The CDR3 nucleotides are TGCAGCGCCCTGACTTTCATGAACACTGAAGCTTTCTTT.

The chain joins TRBV28 to TRBJ1-3; no firm D call. CDR1 and CDR2 from the germline V gene are MDHEN and SYDVKM. The CDR3 is made up of 14 amino acids. Trimming removed 7 bases at V and 4 bases at J, with 14 bases between. The CDR3 sequence: CASTTPPQGNTIYF. CDR3 coding DNA: TGTGCCAGCACCACACCCCCCCAGGGAAACACCATATATTTT.

The sample holds one count of this clone. This chain connects TRBV3-1 (or the pseudogene TRBV3-2) to TRBJ1-6, with D possibly matching TRBD1 (6 bases). V was trimmed by 3 bases and J by 9 bases, leaving 12 bases between them. The germline V gene has CDR1 LGHDT and CDR2 YNNKEL (reference sequence). The CDR3 spans 14 residues. The CDR3 loop is CASSQAQGFSPLHF. The CDR3 nucleotides are TGTGCCAGCAGCCAGGCACAGGGATTTTCACCCCTCCACTTT.

The count of this clone is one. V usage is TRBV7-3 and J usage is TRBJ2-1; 7 bases match TRBD2. Trimming at V came to 5 bases and at J to 7 bases, leaving 5 bases not matched to a gene. The germline CDR1 and CDR2 sequences are SGHTA and FQGTGA. The CDR3 length is 13 residues. The chain's CDR3 is CASSRGGVNEQFF. The DNA for the CDR3 is TGTGCCAGCAGCCGTGGGGGGGTGAATGAGCAGTTCTTC.

The chain has TRBV19 and TRBJ1-2; 7 nucleotides agree with TRBD1. With V trimmed by 5 bases and J by 4 bases, 7 bases remained unmatched. Germline CDR1 LNHDA, CDR2 SQIVND (reference sequence). The CDR3 is 14 residues long. The CDR3 nucleotides read TGTGCCAGTAGTTTGGGGGGACAGTCCTATGGCTACACCTTC. Its protein product is CASSLGGQSYGYTF.

The CDR3 DNA is TGCGCCAGCAGCCCGCGGGGGAGAGGTAAAGGCTACGAGCAGTACTTC. Protein: CASSPRGRGKGYEQYF. The genes are TRBV10-1 and TRBJ2-7, with 7 bases fitting TRBD2. This CDR3 comprises 16 residues. With V trimmed by 6 bases and J by 3 bases, 14 bases remained unmatched. CDR1 is WNHNN, CDR2 SYGVQD, per germline (reference sequence).

This sequence joins TRBV19 and TRBJ1-2, with a weak D call TRBD1 (6 bases). Germline CDR1 LNHDA, CDR2 SQIVND (reference sequence). This CDR3 is built from 14 residues. V lost 5 bases and J 5 bases, leaving 15 bases between the germline ends. CDR3 DNA sequence: TGTGCCAGTAGTGCCAGGGGACGGTTGTATGGCTACACCTTC. Translation: CASSARGRLYGYTF.

This rearrangement joins TRBV5-1 to TRBJ1-5, with a weak D call TRBD1 (6 bases). The CDR3 spans 20 residues. The V end was cut by 0 bases, the J end by 7 bases, with 29 bases between. The germline V gene has CDR1 SGHRS and CDR2 YFSETQ. The CDR3 region is CASSLASSASGTGIPQPQHF. DNA for the CDR3: TGCGCCAGCAGCTTGGCCTCTAGTGCGAGCGGTACAGGGATCCCCCAGCCCCAGCATTTT.

The chain has TRBV3-1 (or the pseudogene TRBV3-2) and TRBJ2-7; D call uncertain. The V gene's germline CDR1 is LGHDT and CDR2 YNNKEL (reference sequence). The CDR3 length is 15 residues. The V end lost 1 base, the J end lost 0 bases, and 10 bases lay between the germline ends. CDR3 coding DNA: TGTGCCAGCAGCCAAGGTCCGCACAGCTCCTACGAGCAGTACTTC. Protein: CASSQGPHSSYEQYF.

This rearrangement joins TRBV2 to TRBJ1-1; D gene ambiguous. The CDR3 sequence is 12 residues long. Trimming pared 4 bases from V and 3 bases from J, leaving 6 bases between. Germline CDR1 is SNHLY and CDR2 is FYNNEI. The CDR3 DNA reads as TGTGCCAGCAGTGGAACTGACACTGAAGCTTTCTTT. Protein: CASSGTDTEAFF.

This chain uses TRBV30 with TRBJ1-2; TRBD1 aligns across 11 bases. V gave up 0 bases and J gave up 4 bases; unmatched junction bases: 7. The CDR3 is 16 residues long. Germline V CDR1 and CDR2: GTSNPN, SVGIG (reference sequence). The CDR3 DNA is TGTGCCTGGAGTGTCGGGACAGGGGGGTTAGGCTATGGCTACACCTTC. It yields the protein CAWSVGTGGLGYGYTF.

V usage is TRBV6-5 and J usage is TRBJ2-2; D is unclear. V lost 5 bases to trimming and J lost 5 bases, with 12 bases between them. The CDR3 length is 14 residues. CDR1 MNHEY and CDR2 SVGAGI come from the germline V gene. CDR3 in amino acids: CASSNPLRTGELFF. The CDR3 coding sequence is TGTGCCAGCAGTAATCCCTTGCGGACCGGGGAGCTGTTTTTT.

The gene calls are TRBV7-9 and TRBJ1-1, with no clear D. Deletions cut 7 bases from V and 7 bases from J, with 19 bases between. CDR1 is SEHNR and CDR2 is FQNEAQ in the germline V gene (reference sequence). The CDR3 contains 14 residues. Written as DNA, the CDR3 is TGTGCCAGCACCAATGGGCCGACCCCATTTGAAGCTTTCTTT. Amino acids: CASTNGPTPFEAFF. Full variable domain (remainder filled in from reference TRBV7-9 and TRBJ1-1): DTGVSQNPRHKITKRGQNVTFRCDPISEHNRLYWYRQTLGQGPEFLTYFQNEAQLEKSRLLSDRFSAERPKGSFSTLEIQRTEQGDSAMYLCASTNGPTPFEAFFGQGTRLTVV.

CDR3 in amino acids: CASSPTVDRVLDTEAFF. DNA for the CDR3: TGTGCCAGCAGCCCCACCGTGGACAGGGTGCTCGACACTGAAGCTTTCTTT. The chain links TRBV5-4 to TRBJ1-1; 8 bases line up with TRBD1. This CDR3 comprises 17 residues. Losses at the gene ends were 4 bases for V and 3 bases for J; bases not matched to a gene: 14. The germline V gene has CDR1 SGHNT and CDR2 YYREEE (reference sequence).

The V gene is TRBV18, the J gene TRBJ2-3; tentatively, D is TRBD2 (6 bases). Germline V lookup: CDR1 KGHSH, CDR2 LQKENI. The germline V and J ends were trimmed by 5 bases and 1 base, with 13 bases remaining between them. The CDR3 totals 15 residues. The CDR3, as DNA: TGTGCCAGCTCATCAATTTCTAGCGGCACAGATACGCAGTATTTT. Translated: CASSSISSGTDTQYF.